A single sample gave rise to the 21 T cell receptor beta chains below, sequenced in a study of blood T cell repertoires in COVID-19. Repertoires were generated with immunoSEQ multiplex PCR, while TCRdb's copy carries only in-frame clones and drops some. The sample carries tens of thousands of clones, around 86% recorded once. Sequenced input: peripheral blood. The receptors come from a human donor in a cohort sampled during active COVID-19.

The chain has TRBV6-4 and TRBJ1-6; D might be TRBD1 (6 bases). The CDR3 covers 14 residues. The germline V gene encodes CDR1 MRHNA and CDR2 SNTAGT. With 5 bases removed from V and 10 bases from J, the gap between germline ends came to 15 bases. DNA for the CDR3: TGTGCCAGCAGTACGACAGGAAGGACATCACCCCTCCACTTT. It specifies CASSTTGRTSPLHF.

The chain has TRBV6-5 and TRBJ1-5, with 8 bases lining up with TRBD1. Germline lookup yields CDR1 MNHEY and CDR2 SVGAGI. The CDR3 length is 13 residues. V shed 7 bases, J shed 3 bases, and the junction held 2 bases outside the gene matches. Here the CDR3 reads CASKTGANQPQHF. CDR3 sequence (DNA): TGTGCCAGCAAGACAGGGGCCAATCAGCCCCAGCATTTT.

The V call is TRBV20-1, the J call TRBJ2-1; possible D gene TRBD2, 5 bases. The CDR3 is 11 amino acids. V gave up 7 bases and J gave up 5 bases, with 9 bases separating them. Germline CDR1 DFQATT, CDR2 SNEGSKA (reference sequence). This CDR3 is CSGERDNEQFF. As DNA, the CDR3 is TGCAGTGGGGAGCGAGACAATGAGCAGTTCTTC.

This chain connects TRBV28 to TRBJ1-1, with D perhaps TRBD1 (5 bases). There are 14 residues in the CDR3. Germline-derived CDR1 and CDR2 are MDHEN and SYDVKM. The V end lost 7 bases, the J end lost 0 bases, and 12 bases lay between the germline ends. The CDR3 reads CASKPGLLNTEAFF. The CDR3 bases are TGTGCCAGCAAACCAGGGTTGTTGAACACTGAAGCTTTCTTT.

The chain combines TRBV29-1 with TRBJ2-5; 7 nucleotides agree with TRBD2. The CDR3 length is 11 residues. The V gene's germline CDR1 is SQVTM and CDR2 ANQGSEA. DNA for the CDR3: TGCGGGGGGGTCGTTCAAGAGACCCAGTACTTC. Its translation is CGGVVQETQYF.

The chain has TRBV7-2 and TRBJ2-5, with 12 bases fitting TRBD2. J gave up 5 bases and V 2 bases, and 6 bases lay outside the gene matches. The CDR3 length is 16 residues. Germline CDR1 SGHTA, CDR2 FQGNSA. The CDR3 DNA is TGTGCCAGCAGCTTACCTAGCGGGAGGGCCCGGGAGACCCAGTACTTC. This encodes CASSLPSGRARETQYF.

The chain carries TRBV5-1 and TRBJ2-7; no reliable D call. Trimming stripped 0 bases from V and 7 bases from J, with 20 bases between. Germline CDR1 is SGHRS and CDR2 is YFSETQ. This CDR3 is built from 16 residues. The CDR3 loop reads CASSLAKTGYPQEQYF. Here the CDR3 DNA reads TGCGCCAGCAGCTTGGCCAAGACTGGTTACCCTCAGGAGCAGTACTTC.

This chain connects TRBV5-1 to TRBJ2-3; D might be TRBD1 (5 bases). CDR3 length equals 13 residues. CDR1 SGHRS and CDR2 YFSETQ come from the germline V gene. V was cut by 0 bases and J by 3 bases, with 5 bases left in between. CDR3 nucleotide sequence: TGCGCCAGCAGCTTGGGACAGACAGATACGCAGTATTTT. Its translation is CASSLGQTDTQYF.

This clone was detected once. The gene calls are TRBV28 and TRBJ2-1; 7 nucleotides match TRBD2. Looked up from germline, CDR1 is MDHEN and CDR2 is SYDVKM. CDR3 length equals 15 residues. With V trimmed by 6 bases and J by 0 bases, 5 bases remained unmatched. CDR3 DNA sequence: TGTGCCAGCAGCTGGGGCGGGGGCTCCTACAATGAGCAGTTCTTC. This encodes CASSWGGGSYNEQFF.

The CDR3 coding sequence is TGTGCCAGTAGTATAGATCGATCTGGACAGGGCTCTCTTTGGTCAACCTCTGGGGCCAACGTCCTGACTTTC. The encoded protein is CASSIDRSGQGSLWSTSGANVLTF. The rearrangement joins TRBV19 to TRBJ2-6; 8 nucleotides agree with TRBD1. This CDR3 is 24 amino acids long. Germline V CDR1 and CDR2: LNHDA, SQIVND (reference sequence). Trimming took 0 bases from V and 0 from J; bases not matched to a gene: 22.

This rearrangement joins TRBV20-1 to TRBJ2-7; TRBD2 matches 13 bases. Germline loops: CDR1 DFQATT, CDR2 SNEGSKA (reference sequence). V dropped 3 bases and J dropped 4; count of bases not matched to a gene: 9. The CDR3 length is 16 residues. The CDR3 sequence is CSASPRTSGSLYEQYF. CDR3 nucleotides: TGCAGTGCTAGTCCGAGGACTAGCGGGAGTCTTTACGAGCAGTACTTC.

In this sample, this clone turned up once. The CDR3 DNA is TGCGCCAGCAGGGGAGGGCCTGCCATGCCCCAGCATTTT. Protein sequence: CASRGGPAMPQHF. The V and J genes are TRBV10-2 and TRBJ1-5, with D uncertain. This CDR3 contains 13 residues. Trimming shortened V by 6 bases and J by 9 bases, and 15 bases separated the two germline ends. Germline V gene data show CDR1 as WSHSY and CDR2 as SAAADI.

This clone was observed once. The genes are TRBV5-1 and TRBJ2-2, with TRBD1 matching 12 bases. Germline CDR1 is SGHRS and CDR2 is YFSETQ. With V trimmed by 4 bases and J by 1 base, 14 bases remained unmatched. The CDR3 contains 20 residues. CDR3 coding DNA: TGCGCCAGCAGCCGGTACCGGGACAGGGGGCCTTCCCTGAACACCGGGGAGCTGTTTTTT. Amino acid sequence: CASSRYRDRGPSLNTGELFF.

The chain has TRBV29-1 and TRBJ2-3; 11 bases agree with TRBD2. V was clipped by 7 bases and J by 3 bases; unmatched bases: 3. The germline V gene encodes CDR1 SQVTM and CDR2 ANQGSEA. This CDR3 is built from 13 residues. Written as DNA, the CDR3 is TGCAGCGGCCTAGCGGGAGGAACAGATACGCAGTATTTT. It encodes CSGLAGGTDTQYF.

This clone was detected only once. The chain carries TRBV6-5 and TRBJ2-7, with 8 nucleotides matching TRBD1. After removal of 6 bases from V and 0 bases from J, the junction contained 7 bases not matched to a gene. The germline V gene has CDR1 MNHEY and CDR2 SVGAGI. CDR3 length: 15 amino acids. The CDR3 reads CASRPGQVVSYEQYF. CDR3 nucleotide sequence: TGTGCCAGCAGGCCGGGACAGGTAGTCTCCTACGAGCAGTACTTC.

The gene calls are TRBV11-2 and TRBJ2-1, with D unresolved. CDR1 and CDR2 from the germline V gene are SGHAT and FQNNGV. Trimming took 1 base from V and 1 from J, leaving 11 bases between them. This CDR3 is built from 16 residues. Written as DNA, the CDR3 is TGTGCCAGCAGCTTAGTGCCCAATCGGTCCTACAATGAGCAGTTCTTC. This sequence encodes CASSLVPNRSYNEQFF.

The rearrangement joins TRBV5-1 to TRBJ2-7; TRBD1 agrees at 9 bases. The junction had 8 bases not matched to a gene; V was cut back by 2 bases and J by 5 bases. CDR1 SGHRS and CDR2 YFSETQ come from the germline V gene. This CDR3 comprises 15 residues. This CDR3 is CASSFSGDRADEQYF. CDR3 DNA sequence: TGCGCCAGCAGCTTCTCGGGGGACAGGGCCGACGAGCAGTACTTC.

The chain is built from TRBV7-3 and TRBJ1-1; D perhaps matches TRBD1 (5 bases). V was pared by 2 bases and J by 3 bases, with 13 bases between. The CDR3 sequence is 15 residues long. CDR1 is SGHTA, CDR2 FQGTGA, per germline. This chain's CDR3 is CASSLQGGRDTEAFF. CDR3 in DNA: TGTGCCAGCAGCTTACAGGGAGGTCGGGACACTGAAGCTTTCTTT.

V usage is TRBV11-2 and J usage is TRBJ1-2; TRBD1 might be the D (6 bases). Germline CDR1 is SGHAT and CDR2 is FQNNGV. This CDR3 is built from 15 residues. Trimming removed 0 bases from V and 3 bases from J, with 11 bases in between. As DNA, the CDR3 is TGTGCCAGCAGCTTAGATCTCAGGGGAGACTATGGCTACACCTTC. Amino acids: CASSLDLRGDYGYTF.

For the CDR3, the DNA is TGTGCCAGCAGCCATTCGGAGACCCAGTACTTC. Encoded protein: CASSHSETQYF. The chain uses TRBV14 and TRBJ2-5; D call uncertain. This CDR3 region has 11 residues. Germline V CDR1 and CDR2: SGHDN, FVKESK. Trimming pared 3 bases from V and 5 bases from J, leaving 4 bases between.

The chain links TRBV6-5 to TRBJ1-4, with D possibly matching TRBD1 (6 bases). Between the trimmed V and J ends, which lost 5 bases and 8 bases, there was a span of 18 bases. This CDR3 spans 15 amino acids. CDR1 and CDR2 (germline): MNHEY, SVGAGI. The CDR3 coding sequence is TGTGCCAGCAGTCCACTTCCGGGACAAGGGGAAAAACTGTTTTTT. Encoded protein: CASSPLPGQGEKLFF.